The clone carrying this T cell receptor beta chain appeared a single time. The data were taken from a study of cytomegalovirus exposure and HLA in healthy donors. Both 60 Vbeta primers and 13 Jbeta primers went into the PCR. The data were produced by immunoSEQ multiplex PCR, yet TCRdb's version contains in-frame clones alone and is incomplete. The sample consists of 200,000 to 250,000 clones, roughly four fifths of them appearing once. The CDR3 spans 16 residues. V lost 6 bases, J lost 1 base, and 15 bases lay in between. Looked up from germline, CDR1 is MDHEN and CDR2 is SYDVKM. This clonotype was sampled from a woman aged 60-75 years in good health and CMV-seropositive. Specimen: PBMCs. The chain joins TRBV28 to TRBJ2-2, with D hard to call. The CDR3 reads CASSPPTILNTGELFF. Here the CDR3 DNA reads TGTGCCAGCAGCCCTCCAACTATCCTGAACACCGGGGAGCTGTTTTTT.